The source of this T cell receptor beta chain is a study of molecular identifiers for immune sequencing clone quantification. Overall study findings and caveats: In a background of around 970,000 naive cells, spiked Jurkat TCR RNA from one cell was reportedly detectable.

Bulk TCR libraries used previously described methods and listed TCR primers. TCRdb used MiXCR to reprocess the PCR reads, holding one entry per CDR3 protein. The sample shows 85,000 to 100,000 distinct CDR3 sequences, less than 25% of them seen only once. This clonotype was counted a few times. The antigen is undetermined. The V and J ends lost 5 bases and 4 bases respectively, with 8 bases between them. Germline CDR1 is MNHEY and CDR2 is SMNVEV (reference sequence). This CDR3 comprises 13 residues. The chain links TRBV27 to TRBJ1-4, with D hard to call. The sequenced sample consisted of naive CD8+ T cells from blood, with Jurkat cell RNA spiked in. As to subset: FACS-sorted CD8+CD4-CCR7+CD45RA+ naive T cells. The TCR originated in a human donor in good health. Some libraries in this study had Jurkat cell RNA spiked in. CDR3 bases: TGTGCCAGCAGTAACCACCTTAATGAAAAACTGTTTTTT. Translated, it gives CASSNHLNEKLFF. Together with reference TRBV27 and TRBJ1-4, the CDR3 gives the full variable domain: EAQVTQNPRYLITVTGKKLTVTCSQNMNHEYMSWYRQDPGLGLRQIYYSMNVEVTDKGDVPEGYKVSRKEKRNFPLILESPSPNQTSLYFCASSNHLNEKLFFGSGTQLSVL.